The source of this TCR beta chain is a study of a mutant IDH1 vaccine in newly diagnosed glioma. In the case of this clone: Its antigen remains unidentified.

Documented time point: week 23, last vaccination. Each dose delivered 300 ug of mutant IDH1 20-mer peptide subcutaneously with imiquimod. Donors harbored newly found WHO grade 3 or 4 IDH1-mutant, ATRX-lost astrocytomas. Clones were read by immunoSEQ multiplex PCR, and TCRdb kept only the in-frame ones, dropping some. This repertoire shows approximately 67,000 clones, over 70% found once; its top ten account for less than 15%. Sequencing was performed on PBMCs, taken from a glioma patient whose treatment included an IDH1 peptide vaccine. The receptor was derived from a man aged 18-30 years with glioma.

The CDR3 nucleotides read TGTGCCAGCAGCTTAAATCGGGCAGGTGAAGCTTTCTTT. The encoded protein is CASSLNRAGEAFF. The chain joins TRBV7-3 to TRBJ1-1; D remains ambiguous. This CDR3 contains 13 residues. Germline V CDR1 and CDR2: SGHTA, FQGTGA. V dropped 1 base and J dropped 7 bases, with 10 bases sitting between them.